This T cell receptor beta chain was found in a study of shared clonotypes between healthy human individuals. Overall study context: Ranging from 18 to 49 in age, donors were a couple of women and a few men. Study-wide results and limits: Few donors restricted represented genetic and exposure-history diversity.

The naive CD8 fraction comprised CD45RO-negative cells positively selected for CCR7 and excluded terminally differentiated effector memory CD45RA+ cells. With respect to this clone: The antigen is not known.

This CDR3 comprises 12 residues. The germline gives CDR1 SGHAT, CDR2 FQNNGV. Trimming removed 1 base at V and 13 bases at J, with 13 bases between. Every subset had its genomic DNA shared out evenly among several immunoSEQ plates. Assay used: immunoSEQ multiplex PCR; TCRdb lists only in-frame clones, some missing. There are about 2 million clones in the sample; over 85% occur only once, and approximately 1.2% lies in the top ten. The chain links TRBV11-2 to TRBJ1-2; D is ambiguous. Sequencing input: naive CD8+ T cells sorted from blood. This receptor was taken from a man aged 18 to 29 in good health. The CDR3 reads CASSLVYPKFTF. DNA for the CDR3: TGTGCCAGCAGCTTAGTTTATCCGAAGTTCACCTTC.